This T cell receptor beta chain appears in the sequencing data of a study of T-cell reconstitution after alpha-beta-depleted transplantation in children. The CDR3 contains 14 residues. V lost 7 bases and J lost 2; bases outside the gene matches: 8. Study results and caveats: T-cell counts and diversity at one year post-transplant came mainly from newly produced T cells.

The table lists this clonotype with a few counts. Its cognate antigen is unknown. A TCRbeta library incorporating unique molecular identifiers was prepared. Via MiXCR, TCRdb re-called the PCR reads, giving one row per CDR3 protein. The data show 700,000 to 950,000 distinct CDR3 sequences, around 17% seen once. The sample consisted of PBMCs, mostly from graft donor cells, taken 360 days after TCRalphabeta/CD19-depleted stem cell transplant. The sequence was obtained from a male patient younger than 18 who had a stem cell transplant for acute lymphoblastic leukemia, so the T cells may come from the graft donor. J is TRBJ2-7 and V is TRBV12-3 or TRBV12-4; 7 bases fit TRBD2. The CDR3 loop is CASTRGDTAYEQYF. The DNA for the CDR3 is TGTGCCAGCACCCGGGGGGATACAGCCTACGAGCAGTACTTC.